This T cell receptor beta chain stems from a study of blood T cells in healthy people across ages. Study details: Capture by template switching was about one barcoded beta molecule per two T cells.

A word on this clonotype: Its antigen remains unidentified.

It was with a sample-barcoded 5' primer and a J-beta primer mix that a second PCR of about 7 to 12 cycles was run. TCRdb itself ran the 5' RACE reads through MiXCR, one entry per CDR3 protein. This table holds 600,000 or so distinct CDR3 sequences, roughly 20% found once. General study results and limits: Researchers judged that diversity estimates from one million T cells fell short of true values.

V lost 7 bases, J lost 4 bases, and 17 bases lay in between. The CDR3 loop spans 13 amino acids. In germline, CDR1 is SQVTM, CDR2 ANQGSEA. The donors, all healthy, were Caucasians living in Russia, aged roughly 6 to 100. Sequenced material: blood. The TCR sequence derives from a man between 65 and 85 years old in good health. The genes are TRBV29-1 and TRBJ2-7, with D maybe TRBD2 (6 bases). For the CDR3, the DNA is TGCAGCGGAGGAAGGGGAGGATCGTACGAGCAGTACTTC. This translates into CSGGRGGSYEQYF.